This record looks at one TCR beta chain sequence and its context. Antigen specificity is unknown. Donors counted as nominally healthy when sampled, yet unrecorded immune exposures were likely. CDR1 and CDR2 from the germline V gene are MRHNA and SNTAGT. V lost 7 bases, J lost 0 bases, and 5 bases stayed unmatched. This CDR3 is 14 amino acids long. The entry originates in a study of cytomegalovirus exposure and HLA in healthy donors. Broader study findings: Researchers reported in a later analysis that common viral pathogens appeared linked to several top clusters.

Vbeta (60) and Jbeta (13) primers were used in the PCR. Method: immunoSEQ multiplex PCR; TCRdb's copy keeps in-frame clones and lacks some. The repertoire holds tens of thousands of clones, with about 66% as singletons. The sequence was obtained from a man aged 45-65 years in good health and CMV-seropositive. This chain joins TRBV6-4 and TRBJ2-7; 8 bases agree with TRBD1. Sequenced: PBMCs. This chain's CDR3 is CASKGQVPSYEQYF. In nucleotides, the CDR3 is TGTGCCAGCAAGGGACAGGTCCCCTCCTACGAGCAGTACTTC.